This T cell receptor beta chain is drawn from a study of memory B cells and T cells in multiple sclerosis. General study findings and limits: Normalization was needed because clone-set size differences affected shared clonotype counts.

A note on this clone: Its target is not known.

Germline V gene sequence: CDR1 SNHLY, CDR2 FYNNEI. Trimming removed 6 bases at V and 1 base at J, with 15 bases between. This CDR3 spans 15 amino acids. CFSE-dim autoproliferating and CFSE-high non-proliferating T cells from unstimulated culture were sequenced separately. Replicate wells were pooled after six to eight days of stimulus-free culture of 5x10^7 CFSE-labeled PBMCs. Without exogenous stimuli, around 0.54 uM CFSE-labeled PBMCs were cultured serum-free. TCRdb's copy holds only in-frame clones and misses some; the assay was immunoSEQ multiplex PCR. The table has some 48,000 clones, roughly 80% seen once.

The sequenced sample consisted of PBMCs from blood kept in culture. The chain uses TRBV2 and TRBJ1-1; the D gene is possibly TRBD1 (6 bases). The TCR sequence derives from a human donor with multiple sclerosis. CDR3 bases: TGTGCCAGCAGGACTTCCGGGACAACGAACACTGAAGCTTTCTTT. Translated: CASRTSGTTNTEAFF.